This T cell receptor beta chain came from a study of a mutant IDH1 vaccine in newly diagnosed glioma. Study-wide points: Seemingly, top peripheral T cell clonotype changes bore no relation to pseudoprogression.

Profiled with immunoSEQ multiplex PCR; TCRdb holds only in-frame clones, not every one. The sample contains tens of thousands of clones, 76% of which appear only once. The time point was: week 35, safety follow-up. Mutant IDH1 20-mer peptide, at 300 ug, made up each vaccine dose, with topical imiquimod. CDR1 is SQVTM and CDR2 is ANQGSEA in the germline V gene. The CDR3 extends over 13 amino acids. V was pared by 7 bases and J by 6 bases, with 18 bases between. This clone rates as medium-sized (0.01 to 0.1%). The antigen remains unidentified. The source is a man in his forties with glioma. This sequence joins TRBV29-1 and TRBJ1-2, with D unclear. The source was PBMCs, collected from a glioma patient whose treatment included an IDH1 peptide vaccine. Here the CDR3 reads CSAPPPGSDGYTF. Here the CDR3 DNA reads TGCAGCGCCCCACCCCCGGGGTCCGATGGCTACACCTTC.